This TCR beta chain comes out of a study of T cells expressing NK-cell markers (TCRdb year 2020). In terms of the full investigation: Three sorted T-cell subsets (CD3+CD56+NKG2C+, CD3+CD56+NKG2C- and CD3+CD56-NKG2C+) from several donors had their TCR beta-chain repertoires profiled. Of the eight sequenced donors, seven were found to be HCMV-seropositive and one was found to be HCMV-seronegative. Randomly selected healthy volunteers, three men and five women, were used as the eight sequenced donors. Illumina HiSeq 2000/2500, MiSeq or NextSeq was used to sequence libraries as 2 x 150 bp reads.

Concerning this clonotype: What antigen it recognizes has not been identified.

The run used an Illumina HiSeq 2000. TCR beta cDNA libraries were made by 5'RACE template switching that added a universal primer site and unique molecular identifiers. cDNA synthesis was primed from the TCR beta constant segment and was followed by two successive PCR amplification steps. In the source study's methods: MIGEC handled demultiplexing of the reads and grouping by UMI, while MiTCR was used to assemble and quantify clonotypes. To exclude erroneous sequences, any TCR cDNA sequence not supported by at least two reads was discarded. The tcR package was used for downstream repertoire analysis, and clonotypes were matched across fractions by CDR3 nucleotide sequence plus V segment. VDJmatch was used to annotate antigen specificity against VDJdb, with one amino acid substitution in CDR3 allowed. Based on TCRdb reprocessing of the reads, there is one entry per CDR3 protein sequence, and DNA is missing. The V and J calls and clone size are TCRdb's, not the authors'. The table held for this sample gives approximately 380,000 distinct CDR3 sequences. Of the sample, 4% to 6.5% is held by the ten largest clones.

Taken from the germline V gene, the CDR1 and CDR2 loops are MDHEN and SYDVKM. The CDR3 spans 14 residues, from the cysteine through the phenylalanine. The coding DNA is unavailable. HCMV-specific IgG was detected in serum with a commercial ELISA kit to determine HCMV serostatus. Ficoll density gradient centrifugation was used to isolate peripheral blood mononuclear cells from blood. Findings and caveats that apply to the study as a whole: Those dominant clonotypes were again the most abundant among CD3+CD56-NKG2C+ cells in four donors, at about 25-60.1%. Whether the expanded NKG2C-expressing T cell clones were specific for HCMV antigens was left unclear. In six donors, the dominant CD3+CD56+NKG2C+ clonotypes ranked among the top 10 CD8+ clonotypes, making up roughly 1.0-8% of CD8+ T cells.

This sequence originates from a man aged 18 to 69 in good health. Specimen: blood T cells: a sorted CD56 or NKG2C T cell subset, CD4+ or CD8+ T cells, or bulk PBMC T cells (not recorded which). The chain links TRBV28 with TRBJ1-1; the TCRdb D gene call, TRBD1, has no DNA to confirm it. The CDR3 reads as follows: CASSPHRGKTEAFF.